The following is a T cell receptor beta chain sequence with its context. The antigen remains undetermined. At one of its ends the junction is not consistent with the germline gene, which may arise from a read error. This specimen belongs to a study of response to subunit inactivated influenza vaccine. Regarding the study as a whole: Only a handful of new T cells, the authors suggested, are recruited with each seasonal influenza vaccination.

The CDR3 totals 12 residues. Germline-derived CDR1 and CDR2 are MNHEY and SMNVEV (reference sequence). TCRdb processed the RT-PCR reads anew with MiXCR; each CDR3 protein has one entry. This table has 150,000 to 200,000 distinct CDR3 sequences, about 9.3% appearing once. The clonotype comes from a man in his fifties or sixties who received an inactivated influenza vaccine. V is TRBV27 and J is TRBJ2-1; 8 positions agree with TRBD2. This material consisted of non-naive T cells sorted from PBMCs, taken on the day of vaccination. CDR3: CASTTNSGARVF. The DNA for the CDR3 is TGTGCCAGCACCACAAATAGCGGGGCCAGGGTCTTC.